These 9 T cell receptor beta chains came from one sample sequenced in a study of blood T cell repertoires in COVID-19 (dated by TCRdb to 2020 to 2022). The method behind the library was the immunoSEQ multiplex PCR assay. Here the immuneACCESS table is served through TCRdb, limited to in-frame sequences with V and J called. Missing clones are a known gap in these copies; in checked studies unresolved V genes cover under half, and the rest lacks a known reason. The sample table records 150,000 to 200,000 clones; approximately 90% of these occur just once. The top ten constitute roughly 3.7% of the sample. Sequenced sample: peripheral blood. These TCRs come from a man in his late teens or twenties with active or convalescent COVID-19.

V gene TRBV4-3 combines with J gene TRBJ2-7; D gene uncertain. Germline lookup yields CDR1 LGHNA and CDR2 YSLEER. The V and J ends lost 4 bases and 3 bases respectively, with 16 bases between them. The CDR3 length is 15 residues. CDR3 amino acids: CASSRSSQVDYEQYF. CDR3 DNA sequence: TGCGCCAGCAGCCGATCGAGCCAGGTCGACTACGAGCAGTACTTC.

The chain recombines TRBV7-9 with TRBJ2-2; D is unresolved. The V end was cut by 5 bases, the J end by 3 bases, with 16 bases between. This CDR3 has 16 residues. Germline CDR1 is SEHNR and CDR2 is FQNEAQ (reference sequence). CDR3 loop: CASSLTSAPHTGELFF. CDR3 DNA: TGTGCCAGCAGCCTGACTTCGGCCCCCCACACCGGGGAGCTGTTTTTT.

The V and J genes are TRBV19 and TRBJ1-5; TRBD1 matches at 9 bases. The CDR3 totals 13 residues. Germline trimming cut 7 bases from V and 7 bases from J; bases unmatched to any gene: 5. CDR1 is LNHDA and CDR2 is SQIVND in the germline V gene (reference sequence). This CDR3 is CASTGTGWQPQHF. In DNA, the CDR3 is TGTGCCAGTACGGGGACAGGGTGGCAGCCCCAGCATTTT.

This chain connects TRBV7-2 to TRBJ2-3; D remains ambiguous. The CDR3 spans 12 residues. V was clipped by 5 bases and J by 6 bases, with 9 bases between them. Germline V gene lookup returns CDR1 SGHTA and CDR2 FQGNSA. CDR3 sequence (DNA): TGTGCCAGCAGCCCCTCCGTGGATACGCAGTATTTT. Encoded protein: CASSPSVDTQYF.

The V and J genes are TRBV3-1 (or the pseudogene TRBV3-2) and TRBJ1-2, with 8 bases lining up with TRBD1. Germline CDR1 reads LGHDT; CDR2 reads YNNKEL (reference sequence). This CDR3 is 16 amino acids long. Losses at the gene ends were 4 bases for V and 0 bases for J; bases not matched to a gene: 7. CDR3 residues: CASSRGQGLTNYGYTF. CDR3 nucleotide sequence: TGTGCCAGCAGCCGTGGACAGGGCCTTACTAACTATGGCTACACCTTC.

The rearrangement uses TRBV30 and TRBJ2-1, with 9 nucleotides matching TRBD2. The CDR3 contains 13 residues. CDR1 is GTSNPN, CDR2 SVGIG, per germline (reference sequence). Trimming at V came to 3 bases and at J to 9 bases, leaving 6 bases not matched to a gene. The CDR3 nucleotides are TGTGCCTGGAGGGCTAGCGGGATCGGTGAGCAGTTCTTC. Translation gives CAWRASGIGEQFF.

The chain is built from TRBV27 and TRBJ2-5; no firm D call. Germline assignment: CDR1 MNHEY and CDR2 SMNVEV (reference sequence). Trimming stripped 0 bases from V and 2 bases from J, with 4 bases between. CDR3 length: 13 amino acids. The CDR3 DNA sequence: TGTGCCAGCAGTTTATCCTTGCAAGAGACCCAGTACTTC. Translation gives CASSLSLQETQYF.

This clone was seen a single time. The chain joins TRBV24-1 to TRBJ1-2; a weak D match, TRBD1 (5 bases). Trimming removed 1 base from V and 8 bases from J, with 10 bases in between. This CDR3 spans 13 amino acids. The germline gives CDR1 KGHDR, CDR2 SFDVKD. In nucleotides, the CDR3 is TGTGCCACCAGTGATTTCGGGGGATCGGGCTACACCTTC. It specifies CATSDFGGSGYTF.

The chain recombines TRBV10-3 with TRBJ2-1; TRBD2 aligns across 7 bases. CDR3 size: 15 residues. Germline CDR1 is ENHRY and CDR2 is SYGVKD. Trimming removed 4 bases from V and 5 bases from J; junction bases left unmatched: 8. The CDR3 DNA follows: TGTGCCATCAGTGGCTCGATAGCGGGCCACAATGAGCAGTTCTTC. It specifies CAISGSIAGHNEQFF.